One and the same sample provided the 10 T cell receptor beta chains below, sequenced in a study of blood T cell repertoires in COVID-19 (dated by TCRdb to the early 2020s). Library method: the immunoSEQ multiplex PCR assay. TCRdb limited this immuneACCESS table to in-frame rearrangements with V and J called. A share of clones is missing; checked studies link under half to unresolved V genes, and the rest is unexplained. The sample data list more than 300,000 clones, and 80% to 90% of these were observed just once. Around 4% of the sample belongs to the ten largest clones. The sequenced material came from PBMCs or T cells enriched from blood (not recorded which). The receptors come from a man aged 30-40 years who had recovered from COVID-19.

This chain connects TRBV3-1 (or the pseudogene TRBV3-2) to TRBJ1-2; D ambiguous. Looked up from germline, CDR1 is LGHDT and CDR2 is YNNKEL (reference sequence). The CDR3 consists of 14 residues. The V and J ends lost 4 bases and 5 bases respectively, with 14 bases between them. CDR3 DNA sequence: TGTGCCAGCAGCCTCGAGGGTGGTAGTTATGGCTACACCTTC. Its protein product is CASSLEGGSYGYTF.

The rearrangement links TRBV24-1 to TRBJ2-1; D call uncertain. V gave up 5 bases and J gave up 2 bases, with 3 bases separating them. In germline, CDR1 is KGHDR, CDR2 SFDVKD. The length of the CDR3 is 12 residues. In DNA form, the CDR3 reads TGTGCCACCAGTGCCGCCTACAATGAGCAGTTCTTC. It codes for CATSAAYNEQFF.

The chain uses TRBV15 and TRBJ1-1; 8 bases match TRBD1. Trimming cost V 5 bases and J 4 bases; bases outside gene matches: 6. CDR1 and CDR2 from the germline V gene are LNHNV and YYDKDF (reference sequence). The CDR3 spans 14 residues. In DNA, the CDR3 is TGTGCCACCAGCTCCGACAGGGGTGTCACTGAAGCTTTCTTT. As protein: CATSSDRGVTEAFF. Full variable domain (missing parts from reference TRBV15 and TRBJ1-1): DAMVIQNPRYQVTQFGKPVTLSCSQTLNHNVMYWYQQKSSQAPKLLFHYYDKDFNNEADTPDNFQSRRPNTSFCFLDIRSPGLGDTAMYLCATSSDRGVTEAFFGQGTRLTVV.

The chain joins TRBV30 to TRBJ2-7, with 7 bases identical to TRBD1. In germline, CDR1 is GTSNPN, CDR2 SVGIG (reference sequence). J gave up 6 bases and V 5 bases, and 10 bases lay outside the gene matches. The CDR3 spans 13 residues. The CDR3 nucleotides are TGTGCCTGGGCGGCACAGGGGCCGGGCGAGCAGTACTTC. Translating it yields CAWAAQGPGEQYF.

CDR3 coding DNA: TGTGCCTGGGGGGCTCGGGAGACCCAGTACTTC. Amino acids: CAWGARETQYF. The V and J genes are TRBV30 and TRBJ2-5, with D perhaps TRBD1 (5 bases). This CDR3 has 11 residues. Germline V gene lookup returns CDR1 GTSNPN and CDR2 SVGIG (reference sequence). With 5 bases removed from V and 5 bases from J, the gap between germline ends came to 9 bases.

This chain connects TRBV30 to TRBJ2-7, with 7 bases aligning to TRBD2. Trimming at V came to 1 base and at J to 7 bases, leaving 10 bases not matched to a gene. Germline values: CDR1 GTSNPN, CDR2 SVGIG (reference sequence). The CDR3 runs to 14 residues. CDR3 DNA sequence: TGTGCCTGGAGTGGTAGGAGCGGGGCTCGGGAGCAGTACTTC. Protein sequence: CAWSGRSGAREQYF.

This rearrangement joins TRBV5-1 to TRBJ2-4, with TRBD2 as a possible D gene (7 bases). Germline V gene lookup returns CDR1 SGHRS and CDR2 YFSETQ. The V gene lost 3 bases and the J gene lost 7 bases, with 20 bases spanning the gap. The length of the CDR3 is 16 residues. CDR3 coding DNA: TGCGCCAGCAGCTGGGGGCATGAGGGAGGGCCGAACATTCAGTACTTC. Translating it yields CASSWGHEGGPNIQYF.

Here the CDR3 DNA reads TGCGCCAGCAGCTTGACAGGGCCCTATAATTCACCCCTCCACTTT. It encodes CASSLTGPYNSPLHF. This chain connects TRBV5-1 to TRBJ1-6, with a possible D match to TRBD1 (6 bases). The CDR3 has 15 amino acids. From germline, CDR1 is SGHRS and CDR2 YFSETQ. Trimming left V 1 base short and J 2 bases short, with 7 bases between.

The CDR3 sequence is CASSFRGTEAFF. The CDR3 bases are TGTGCCAGCAGTTTTAGAGGCACTGAAGCTTTCTTT. This chain joins TRBV11-1 and TRBJ1-1; D is undetermined. Germline CDR1 reads SGHAT; CDR2 reads FQDESV (reference sequence). Deletions cut 6 bases from V and 4 bases from J, with 9 bases between. This CDR3 has 12 amino acids.

The chain has TRBV11-2 and TRBJ2-2; a weak D match, TRBD2 (7 bases). Between the trimmed V and J ends, which lost 4 bases and 2 bases, there was a span of 14 bases. This CDR3 is 16 amino acids long. Per germline, CDR1 SGHAT and CDR2 FQNNGV. The CDR3 DNA follows: TGTGCCAGCAGCTCCCCCGGGGGGCCTAACACCGGGGAGCTGTTTTTT. It encodes CASSSPGGPNTGELFF.